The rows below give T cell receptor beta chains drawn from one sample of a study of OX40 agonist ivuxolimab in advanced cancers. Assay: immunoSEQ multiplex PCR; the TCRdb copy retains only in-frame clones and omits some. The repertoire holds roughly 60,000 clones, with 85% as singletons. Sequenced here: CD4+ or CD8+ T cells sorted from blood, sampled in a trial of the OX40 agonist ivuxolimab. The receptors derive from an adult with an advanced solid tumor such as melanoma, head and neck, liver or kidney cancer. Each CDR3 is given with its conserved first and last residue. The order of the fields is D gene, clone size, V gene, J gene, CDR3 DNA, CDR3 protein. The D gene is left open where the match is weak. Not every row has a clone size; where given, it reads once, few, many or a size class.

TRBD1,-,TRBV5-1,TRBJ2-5,TGCGCCAGCAGCTTGGCCCAGGACAGGGGCAAGACCCAGTACTTC,CASSLAQDRGKTQYF
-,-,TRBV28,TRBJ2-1,TGTGCCAGCACCTGGTCGAACAACAATGAGCAGTTCTTC,CASTWSNNNEQFF
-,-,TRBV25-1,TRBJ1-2,TGTGCCAGCAGTGAATATTTTGCAGCCCCTAACTATGGCTACACCTTC,CASSEYFAAPNYGYTF
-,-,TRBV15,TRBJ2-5,TGTGCCACCAGCAGGACTACCTCCCCAGAGACCCAGTACTTC,CATSRTTSPETQYF
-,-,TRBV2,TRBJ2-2,TGTGCCAGCAGAGCGGACAGCTGGAACACCGGGGAGCTGTTTTTT,CASRADSWNTGELFF
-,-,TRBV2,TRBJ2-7,TGTGCCAGCAGTGGGGAAACCTACGAGCAGTACTTC,CASSGETYEQYF
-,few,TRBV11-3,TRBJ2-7,TGTGCCAGCAGCTTTTCCGACGACTCCTACGAGCAGTACTTC,CASSFSDDSYEQYF
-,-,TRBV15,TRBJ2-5,TGTGCCACCAGCAGAGAAGGGGTCCGACAAGAGACCCAGTACTTC,CATSREGVRQETQYF
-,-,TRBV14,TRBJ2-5,TGTGCCAGCAGCGAAAGGATCGGAGAGACCCAGTACTTC,CASSERIGETQYF
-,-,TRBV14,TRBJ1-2,TGTGCCAGCAGCGGAAAAGGAGGTCCTTATGGCTACACCTTC,CASSGKGGPYGYTF
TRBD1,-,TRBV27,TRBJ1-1,TGTGCCAGCAGGTTCCTGACAGGGGGCACTGAAGCTTTCTTT,CASRFLTGGTEAFF
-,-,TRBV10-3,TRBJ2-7,TGTGCCATCAGCTTTAACGAGCAGTACTTC,CAISFNEQYF
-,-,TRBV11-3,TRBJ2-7,TGTGCCAGCAGCCTTTGGACTGAGCAGTACTTC,CASSLWTEQYF
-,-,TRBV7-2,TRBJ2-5,TGTGCCAGCAGCCTTAGTCCACGGGGGACCCAGTACTTC,CASSLSPRGTQYF
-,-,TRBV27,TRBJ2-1,TGTGCCAGCAGTCGGATCACGGACAGAGCCCCGGGGGAGCAGTTCTTC,CASSRITDRAPGEQFF
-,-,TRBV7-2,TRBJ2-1,TGTGCCAGCAGCTTATGGACAGACAACAATGAGCAGTTCTTC,CASSLWTDNNEQFF
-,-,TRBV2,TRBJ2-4,TGTGCCAGCAGGCCGACCGGGCCAGGGAGCATTCAGTACTTC,CASRPTGPGSIQYF
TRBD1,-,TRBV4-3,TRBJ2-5,TGCGCCAGCAGCCCCGGGACAGGGGGCGGTCAGACCCAGTACTTC,CASSPGTGGGQTQYF
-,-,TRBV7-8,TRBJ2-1,TGTGCCAGCAGCTCCCCTCTTAGCGGAGAAACCTACAATGAGCAGTTCTTC,CASSSPLSGETYNEQFF
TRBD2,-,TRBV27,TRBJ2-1,TGTGCCAGCAGTTTGGGGACTAGCGGGAGTAATGAGCAGTTCTTC,CASSLGTSGSNEQFF
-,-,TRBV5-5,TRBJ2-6,TGTGCCAGCAGCTTCGTGGGGGGCTCTGGGGCCAACGTCCTGACTTTC,CASSFVGGSGANVLTF
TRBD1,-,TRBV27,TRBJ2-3,TGTGCCAGCAGTTTTCGGGACAGGGCCACAGATACGCAGTATTTT,CASSFRDRATDTQYF
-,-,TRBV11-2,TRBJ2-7,TGTGCCAGCAGCCCAGTGGAAAACGAGCAGTACTTC,CASSPVENEQYF
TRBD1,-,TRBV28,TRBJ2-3,TGTGCCAGCAGTTTAAGTCTCGGGACAGGGACCACAGATACGCAGTATTTT,CASSLSLGTGTTDTQYF
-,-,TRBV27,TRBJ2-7,TGTGTCACCCTTGACCTCGAGAAGCCCTACGAGCAGTACTTC,CVTLDLEKPYEQYF
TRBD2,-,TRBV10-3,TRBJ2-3,TGTGCCATCAGGTCTACTAGCGGGAGCACAGATACGCAGTATTTT,CAIRSTSGSTDTQYF
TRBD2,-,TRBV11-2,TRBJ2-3,TGTGCCAGCAGCGTTAGCGGGAGTCGGGCAGATACGCAGTATTTT,CASSVSGSRADTQYF
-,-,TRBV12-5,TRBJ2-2,TGTGCTAGTGGTGCCCAGCTGTCGGACAGAGTATTCGGGGAGCTGTTTTTT,CASGAQLSDRVFGELFF
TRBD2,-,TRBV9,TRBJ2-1,TGTGCCAGCAGCGTAGGAGTACTAGCGACAGATGAGCAGTTCTTC,CASSVGVLATDEQFF
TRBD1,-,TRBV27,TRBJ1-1,TGTGCCAGCAGTTTCTCTGCGGGGGACAGTTGGGGTTCTAACACTGAAGCTTTCTTT,CASSFSAGDSWGSNTEAFF
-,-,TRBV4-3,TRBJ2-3,TGCGCCAGCAGCCAGATGTTGACAGATACGCAGTATTTT,CASSQMLTDTQYF